A single sample is the source of the 21 T cell receptor beta chains below, sequenced in a study of blood T cells in healthy people across ages. For the second PCR, which ran for 7 to 11 cycles, a sample-barcoded 5' primer and a J-beta primer mix were used. From the 5' RACE reads, TCRdb called clonotypes with MiXCR, one entry per CDR3 protein. This sample has roughly 2 million distinct CDR3 sequences; about 50% occur once, and the top ten carry approximately 2%. The sequenced sample consisted of blood. These TCRs come from a woman aged 40 to 50 in good health.

The chain links TRBV5-1 to TRBJ2-3; D not resolved. The CDR3 is made up of 15 amino acids. CDR1 and CDR2 (germline): SGHRS, YFSETQ. Trimming removed 5 bases from V and 2 bases from J, with 15 bases in between. DNA of the CDR3: TGCGCCAGCAGGGGTGGCAGCTCCATCACAGATACGCAGTATTTT. It specifies CASRGGSSITDTQYF.

The V and J genes are TRBV5-1 and TRBJ2-1; no clear D. Germline CDR1 reads SGHRS; CDR2 reads YFSETQ. This CDR3 region has 15 residues. V shed 2 bases and J shed 9 bases, with 18 bases lying between them. CDR3: CASSLKETIGGEQFF. The CDR3, as DNA: TGCGCCAGCAGCTTAAAAGAGACCATCGGCGGTGAGCAGTTCTTC.

This clonotype was picked up a small number of times. The rearrangement links TRBV4-1 to TRBJ1-2, with TRBD1 identical over 8 bases. CDR1 is MGHRA and CDR2 is YSYEKL in the germline V gene. The junction had 10 bases not matched to a gene; V was cut back by 3 bases and J by 7 bases. The CDR3 length is 15 residues. CDR3 nucleotide sequence: TGCGCCAGCAGCCACGCACAGGGGGATGTGAGTGGCTACACCTTC. Amino acids: CASSHAQGDVSGYTF.

About this clonotype itself: A single base separates this from a much larger clone, so it may be a read error. The chain couples TRBV11-2 to TRBJ2-7; D gene ambiguous. The end of the DNA fits TRBJ2-5 better, so the J call may be wrong. Germline V gene data show CDR1 as SGHAT and CDR2 as FQNNGV. The CDR3 totals 12 residues. CDR3 in DNA: TGTGCCAGCAGCGACACGGAAGAGACCCAGTACTTC. This codes for CASSDTEETQYF.

J is TRBJ2-1 and V is TRBV7-8; 10 bases agree with TRBD2. Germline values: CDR1 SGHVS, CDR2 FQNEAQ. With V trimmed by 3 bases and J by 4 bases, 18 bases remained unmatched. The CDR3 is made up of 20 amino acids. Here the CDR3 DNA reads TGTGCCAGCAGCTTCCCAGCAGGGGGCAGCCTAGCGGGGGAATACAATGAGCAGTTCTTC. Protein sequence: CASSFPAGGSLAGEYNEQFF.

The chain links TRBV6-5 to TRBJ1-4, with 8 bases that match TRBD1. This CDR3 is built from 13 residues. CDR1 is MNHEY and CDR2 is SVGAGI in the germline V gene. With 11 bases clipped from V and 5 bases from J, the junction kept 7 bases outside the gene matches. The CDR3 sequence: CAGSRQGNEKLFF. CDR3 DNA: TGTGCCGGATCCCGACAGGGGAATGAAAAACTGTTTTTT.

The chain has TRBV5-1 and TRBJ2-3; D remains unclear. The germline V gene has CDR1 SGHRS and CDR2 YFSETQ. The CDR3 spans 12 residues. The V and J ends lost 4 bases and 6 bases respectively, with 9 bases between them. The CDR3 coding sequence is TGCGCCAGCAGCGAAAGATGGGATACGCAGTATTTT. It yields the protein CASSERWDTQYF.

This sequence joins TRBV7-9 and TRBJ2-5; 12 bases are shared with TRBD2. CDR3 length: 15 residues. Germline loops: CDR1 SEHNR, CDR2 FQNEAQ (reference sequence). Trimming removed 9 bases from V and 3 bases from J; junction bases left unmatched: 8. As DNA, the CDR3 is TGTGCCAGTACCCTCGCTAGCGGGGGGGAAGAGACCCAGTACTTC. Translating gives CASTLASGGEETQYF.

A few counts support this clonotype. The chain couples TRBV7-2 to TRBJ2-1; D remains unclear. The CDR3 sequence is 16 residues long. Trimming stripped 3 bases from V and 1 base from J, with 13 bases between. Germline CDR1 reads SGHTA; CDR2 reads FQGNSA. CDR3 amino acids: CASSFITVWSYNEQFF. The CDR3 region has the DNA TGTGCCAGCAGCTTTATTACTGTCTGGTCCTACAATGAGCAGTTCTTC.

This clonotype was counted a few times. CDR3 amino acids: CASSFPQGNGANVLTF. The DNA for the CDR3 is TGTGCCAGCAGTTTCCCACAGGGAAACGGGGCCAACGTCCTGACTTTC. This chain links TRBV12-3 or TRBV12-4 with TRBJ2-6; D perhaps matches TRBD1 (6 bases). This CDR3 is 16 amino acids long. V lost 3 bases to trimming and J lost 4 bases, with 13 bases between them.

This sequence joins TRBV27 and TRBJ2-1; maybe TRBD2 (5 bases). CDR1 MNHEY and CDR2 SMNVEV come from the germline V gene (reference sequence). Deletions cut 7 bases from V and 6 bases from J, with 13 bases between. This CDR3 comprises 13 residues. CDR3 region: CASKGRGSNEQFF. The CDR3 DNA reads TGTGCCAGCAAAGGGCGCGGGTCCAATGAGCAGTTCTTC.

The chain carries TRBV7-9 and TRBJ2-7; either TRBD1 or TRBD2 may fit D (6 bases each). This CDR3 contains 16 residues. V shed 1 base and J shed 5 bases, with 18 bases lying between them. Germline CDR1 and CDR2: SEHNR and FQNEAQ (reference sequence). The CDR3 nucleotides read TGTGCCAGCAGCTTAGAAGGGGGACGAGGAGGGAACGAGCAGTACTTC. It is translated as CASSLEGGRGGNEQYF.

In its sample, this clonotype was seen once. The rearrangement links TRBV29-1 to TRBJ2-2, with 8 bases matching TRBD2. Germline loops: CDR1 SQVTM, CDR2 ANQGSEA. The CDR3 is 14 amino acids. The trim removed 6 bases at V and 0 bases at J, leaving 3 bases unmatched. The CDR3 sequence is CSVRAGANTGELFF. The CDR3 DNA reads TGCAGCGTCAGAGCGGGGGCGAACACCGGGGAGCTGTTTTTT.

The chain joins TRBV3-1 to TRBJ1-2; D is unresolved. CDR1 and CDR2 (germline): LGHDT, YNNKEL (reference sequence). V dropped 2 bases and J dropped 4 bases, with 14 bases sitting between them. The length of the CDR3 is 15 residues. CDR3 in DNA: TGTGCCAGCAGCCAATCTCTCTCCCTGGGCTATGGCTACACCTTC. This translates into CASSQSLSLGYGYTF.

This clonotype has only one observation. This sequence joins TRBV28 and TRBJ2-4; D is possibly TRBD1 or TRBD2 (5 bases each). Germline V gene lookup returns CDR1 MDHEN and CDR2 SYDVKM. V dropped 10 bases and J dropped 2 bases, with 12 bases sitting between them. There are 13 residues in the CDR3. The CDR3 region has the DNA TGTGCCATATCGACGGGACCCAAAAACATTCAGTACTTC. Its translation is CAISTGPKNIQYF.

This clonotype showed up just a few times. The V and J genes are TRBV20-1 and TRBJ2-3, with D unclear. CDR1 DFQATT and CDR2 SNEGSKA come from the germline V gene (reference sequence). This CDR3 comprises 14 residues. Trimming left V 3 bases short and J 2 bases short, with 12 bases between. This CDR3 reads CSASTDFPTDTQYF. The CDR3, as DNA: TGCAGTGCTAGTACGGATTTCCCCACAGATACGCAGTATTTT.

The table lists this clonotype with a count of one. V is TRBV20-1 and J is TRBJ2-3, with D possibly TRBD1 on 5 matching bases. Germline CDR1 reads DFQATT; CDR2 reads SNEGSKA (reference sequence). CDR3 length: 16 residues. The V end was cut by 1 base, the J end by 0 bases, with 14 bases between. The CDR3 loop reads CSARVPSGISTDTQYF. The CDR3 DNA is TGCAGTGCTAGAGTGCCTTCAGGGATAAGCACAGATACGCAGTATTTT.

This sequence joins TRBV28 and TRBJ2-1; 7 bases are shared with TRBD2. From germline, CDR1 is MDHEN and CDR2 SYDVKM. V shed 9 bases and J 0 bases; nucleotides not matched to a gene: 5. This CDR3 contains 14 residues. The CDR3, as DNA: TGTGCCAGTAGCGGGTTTAGCTCCTACAATGAGCAGTTCTTC. Translation: CASSGFSSYNEQFF.

This clonotype was seen a handful of times. V gene TRBV10-3 combines with J gene TRBJ2-1; 7 bases agree with TRBD2. The J segment lost 1 base and the V segment lost 10 bases, leaving 7 bases of the junction unmatched. CDR3 length: 14 amino acids. Per the germline V gene, CDR1 is ENHRY and CDR2 is SYGVKD. CDR3 region: CATERGGSYNEQFF. The CDR3 region has the DNA TGTGCCACCGAGCGGGGAGGGTCCTACAATGAGCAGTTCTTC.

CDR3 sequence (DNA): TGTGCCAGCAGCTCGACAGTGAGTGAGCAGTACTTC. Protein product: CASSSTVSEQYF. This rearrangement joins TRBV5-8 to TRBJ2-7; D is perhaps TRBD1 (5 bases). V shed 3 bases and J shed 7 bases, with 11 bases lying between them. This CDR3 is 12 amino acids long. Germline values: CDR1 SGHTS, CDR2 YDEGEE.

This clonotype was recorded a few times. This chain links TRBV7-2 with TRBJ1-4, with D maybe TRBD1 (6 bases). Germline V lookup: CDR1 SGHTA, CDR2 FQGNSA. The V end was cut by 1 base, the J end by 3 bases, with 12 bases between. CDR3 length: 16 amino acids. Here the CDR3 reads CASSLVSGTSNEKLFF. CDR3 nucleotides: TGTGCCAGCAGCTTAGTGTCCGGGACATCTAATGAAAAACTGTTTTTT.